The 18 T cell receptor beta chains presented below share a single source sample, sequenced in a study of blood T cell repertoires in COVID-19. The method was immunoSEQ multiplex PCR; TCRdb's version includes in-frame clones alone and lacks a portion of them. The sample lists 200,000 to 300,000 clones; about nine tenths were seen once. The sample taken for sequencing was peripheral blood. The source is a woman aged 40 to 55 with acute or convalescent COVID-19.

The V gene is TRBV14, the J gene TRBJ2-7; TRBD1 matches 10 bases. Germline V gives CDR1 SGHDN, CDR2 FVKESK. With V trimmed by 4 bases and J by 1 base, 13 bases remained unmatched. The CDR3 spans 18 residues. The DNA of the CDR3 is TGTGCCAGCAGCCTTCCGCGACAGGGGGCATTGATATCCTACGAGCAGTACGTC. Residues: CASSLPRQGALISYEQYV.

V and J are TRBV10-1 and TRBJ2-3; TRBD2 aligns across 10 bases. The V and J ends lost 0 bases and 1 base, in that order; junction bases with no gene match: 10. Germline CDR1 reads WNHNN; CDR2 reads SYGVQD (reference sequence). CDR3 length: 19 amino acids. The CDR3 nucleotides are TGCGCCAGCAGTGAGTCGGAAGGGTTCCTAGCGGGGGGCACAGATACGCAGTATTTT. It codes for CASSESEGFLAGGTDTQYF.

The table lists this clone with a count of one. The chain has TRBV7-2 and TRBJ2-2, with 7 bases fitting TRBD1. The ends lost 2 bases at V and 5 bases at J; junction bases unmatched: 5. The CDR3 length is 15 residues. Germline V gives CDR1 SGHTA, CDR2 FQGNSA. The CDR3 reads CASSLRQGRTGELFF. The DNA of the CDR3 is TGTGCCAGCAGCTTACGACAGGGAAGGACCGGGGAGCTGTTTTTT.

CDR3 loop: CASSFADRENSPLHF. CDR3 in DNA: TGTGCCAGCAGCTTCGCCGACAGGGAGAATTCACCCCTCCACTTT. The chain recombines TRBV6-6 with TRBJ1-6, with 7 bases fitting TRBD1. CDR1 and CDR2 (germline): MNHNY, SVGAGI (reference sequence). The CDR3 totals 15 residues. With 6 bases clipped from V and 7 bases from J, the junction kept 9 bases outside the gene matches.

This chain connects TRBV3-1 (or the pseudogene TRBV3-2) to TRBJ2-5; D possibly corresponds to TRBD1 (6 bases). Trimming removed 1 base from V and 1 base from J, with 13 bases in between. This CDR3 has 16 amino acids. CDR1 and CDR2 (germline): LGHDT, YNNKEL (reference sequence). The CDR3 DNA reads TGTGCCAGCAGCCAAGGGTCCCGGGACACCCAAGAGACCCAGTACTTC. Amino acids: CASSQGSRDTQETQYF.

The chain carries TRBV6-6 and TRBJ2-2; D possibly corresponds to TRBD1 (6 bases). The CDR3 spans 16 residues. V lost 5 bases, J lost 9 bases, and 22 bases lay in between. Germline loops: CDR1 MNHNY, CDR2 SVGAGI (reference sequence). Here the CDR3 reads CASSARPGHTPRELFF. Written as DNA, the CDR3 is TGTGCCAGCAGTGCCCGACCGGGACATACACCGCGGGAGCTGTTTTTT.

The chain employs TRBV6-5 and TRBJ1-2; 7 nucleotides line up with TRBD1. The CDR3 has 13 residues. With 6 bases clipped from V and 2 bases from J, the junction kept 3 bases outside the gene matches. Germline V gives CDR1 MNHEY, CDR2 SVGAGI. The CDR3 DNA follows: TGTGCCAGCAGAACGACAGGGAACTATGGCTACACCTTC. Its translation is CASRTTGNYGYTF.

This chain links TRBV9 with TRBJ2-3; 12 bases are shared with TRBD2. The J segment lost 7 bases and the V segment lost 0 bases, leaving 6 bases of the junction unmatched. The CDR3 totals 16 residues. Germline CDR1 SGDLS, CDR2 YYNGEE. The CDR3 DNA sequence: TGTGCCAGCAGCGTAGGTCTAGCGGGGGGGCCGTATACGCAGTATTTT. Its translation is CASSVGLAGGPYTQYF.

V gene TRBV6-6 combines with J gene TRBJ1-4; D call uncertain. Germline V gene sequence: CDR1 MNHNY, CDR2 SVGAGI (reference sequence). The CDR3 spans 12 residues. V was pared by 6 bases and J by 7 bases, with 9 bases between. DNA of the CDR3: TGTGCCAGCAGCCACGACATTGAAAAACTGTTTTTT. Encoded protein: CASSHDIEKLFF.

The chain employs TRBV15 and TRBJ1-1; D remains unclear. Germline V lookup: CDR1 LNHNV, CDR2 YYDKDF (reference sequence). The CDR3 sequence is 15 residues long. V was trimmed by 2 bases and J by 1 base, leaving 11 bases between them. The CDR3 spells CATSRSRQTNTEAFF. The CDR3 nucleotides read TGTGCCACCAGCAGATCCAGGCAGACGAACACTGAAGCTTTCTTT.

The CDR3 sequence: CASSGFGGGSLNEQFF. CDR3 nucleotide sequence: TGCGCCAGCAGCGGCTTCGGGGGGGGGTCTCTCAATGAGCAGTTCTTC. The chain is built from TRBV4-1 and TRBJ2-1; 8 bases align to TRBD2. Germline trimming cut 5 bases from V and 6 bases from J; bases unmatched to any gene: 12. There are 16 residues in the CDR3. CDR1 and CDR2 from the germline V gene are MGHRA and YSYEKL.

The genes are TRBV4-1 and TRBJ1-2; D is unclear. This CDR3 is 15 amino acids long. Trimming left V 1 base short and J 4 bases short, with 13 bases between. Germline CDR1 is MGHRA and CDR2 is YSYEKL. The CDR3 here is CASSQVLRDTYGYTF. The CDR3, as DNA: TGCGCCAGCAGCCAAGTATTACGGGATACCTATGGCTACACCTTC.

This rearrangement joins TRBV7-9 to TRBJ1-3; D remains unclear. In germline, CDR1 is SEHNR, CDR2 FQNEAQ (reference sequence). This CDR3 has 18 amino acids. Trimming stripped 3 bases from V and 0 bases from J, with 18 bases between. CDR3 region: CASSFGYRPTNSGNTIYF. CDR3 DNA sequence: TGTGCCAGCAGCTTCGGGTACCGACCTACAAACTCTGGAAACACCATATATTTT.

The chain's CDR3 is CASSYASGGLRNEQFF. Here the CDR3 DNA reads TGTGCCAGCAGTTACGCTAGCGGGGGCCTCCGGAATGAGCAGTTCTTC. The chain links TRBV6-2 or TRBV6-3 to TRBJ2-1, with 10 bases lining up with TRBD2. Trimming took 2 bases from V and 7 from J; bases not matched to a gene: 8. Per the germline V gene, CDR1 is MNHEY and CDR2 is SVGEGT. The CDR3 loop spans 16 amino acids.

This chain joins TRBV10-3 and TRBJ1-1, with a possible D match to TRBD1 (6 bases). Germline assignment: CDR1 ENHRY and CDR2 SYGVKD. Trimming cost V 6 bases and J 3 bases, with 14 bases left between them. The CDR3 contains 14 residues. This chain's CDR3 is CAIREGGDYTEAFF. CDR3 DNA: TGTGCCATCAGGGAGGGGGGCGACTACACTGAAGCTTTCTTT.

This chain uses TRBV28 with TRBJ2-1; 8 bases align to TRBD1. This CDR3 is built from 13 residues. V lost 2 bases to trimming and J lost 9 bases; unmatched junction nucleotides: 3. Germline V gene data show CDR1 as MDHEN and CDR2 as SYDVKM. The CDR3 DNA reads as TGTGCCAGCAGTTTACCACAGGGGGGTGAGCAGTTCTTC. Protein sequence: CASSLPQGGEQFF.

The sample holds one count of this clone. The chain employs TRBV6-5 and TRBJ1-1; 8 positions agree with TRBD1. CDR1 is MNHEY and CDR2 is SVGAGI in the germline V gene. The junction had 7 bases not matched to a gene; V was cut back by 6 bases and J by 1 base. There are 15 residues in the CDR3. CDR3 sequence: CASRVWTGRNTEAFF. The CDR3 DNA is TGTGCCAGCAGAGTATGGACAGGGAGGAACACTGAAGCTTTCTTT.

The V gene is TRBV27, the J gene TRBJ1-1; 9 nucleotides agree with TRBD1. The CDR3 has 15 residues. Germline assignment: CDR1 MNHEY and CDR2 SMNVEV (reference sequence). The J segment lost 2 bases and the V segment lost 6 bases, leaving 7 bases of the junction unmatched. The CDR3 loop reads CASSPGTGTNTEAFF. In DNA, the CDR3 is TGTGCCAGCAGCCCCGGGACAGGGACCAACACTGAAGCTTTCTTT.